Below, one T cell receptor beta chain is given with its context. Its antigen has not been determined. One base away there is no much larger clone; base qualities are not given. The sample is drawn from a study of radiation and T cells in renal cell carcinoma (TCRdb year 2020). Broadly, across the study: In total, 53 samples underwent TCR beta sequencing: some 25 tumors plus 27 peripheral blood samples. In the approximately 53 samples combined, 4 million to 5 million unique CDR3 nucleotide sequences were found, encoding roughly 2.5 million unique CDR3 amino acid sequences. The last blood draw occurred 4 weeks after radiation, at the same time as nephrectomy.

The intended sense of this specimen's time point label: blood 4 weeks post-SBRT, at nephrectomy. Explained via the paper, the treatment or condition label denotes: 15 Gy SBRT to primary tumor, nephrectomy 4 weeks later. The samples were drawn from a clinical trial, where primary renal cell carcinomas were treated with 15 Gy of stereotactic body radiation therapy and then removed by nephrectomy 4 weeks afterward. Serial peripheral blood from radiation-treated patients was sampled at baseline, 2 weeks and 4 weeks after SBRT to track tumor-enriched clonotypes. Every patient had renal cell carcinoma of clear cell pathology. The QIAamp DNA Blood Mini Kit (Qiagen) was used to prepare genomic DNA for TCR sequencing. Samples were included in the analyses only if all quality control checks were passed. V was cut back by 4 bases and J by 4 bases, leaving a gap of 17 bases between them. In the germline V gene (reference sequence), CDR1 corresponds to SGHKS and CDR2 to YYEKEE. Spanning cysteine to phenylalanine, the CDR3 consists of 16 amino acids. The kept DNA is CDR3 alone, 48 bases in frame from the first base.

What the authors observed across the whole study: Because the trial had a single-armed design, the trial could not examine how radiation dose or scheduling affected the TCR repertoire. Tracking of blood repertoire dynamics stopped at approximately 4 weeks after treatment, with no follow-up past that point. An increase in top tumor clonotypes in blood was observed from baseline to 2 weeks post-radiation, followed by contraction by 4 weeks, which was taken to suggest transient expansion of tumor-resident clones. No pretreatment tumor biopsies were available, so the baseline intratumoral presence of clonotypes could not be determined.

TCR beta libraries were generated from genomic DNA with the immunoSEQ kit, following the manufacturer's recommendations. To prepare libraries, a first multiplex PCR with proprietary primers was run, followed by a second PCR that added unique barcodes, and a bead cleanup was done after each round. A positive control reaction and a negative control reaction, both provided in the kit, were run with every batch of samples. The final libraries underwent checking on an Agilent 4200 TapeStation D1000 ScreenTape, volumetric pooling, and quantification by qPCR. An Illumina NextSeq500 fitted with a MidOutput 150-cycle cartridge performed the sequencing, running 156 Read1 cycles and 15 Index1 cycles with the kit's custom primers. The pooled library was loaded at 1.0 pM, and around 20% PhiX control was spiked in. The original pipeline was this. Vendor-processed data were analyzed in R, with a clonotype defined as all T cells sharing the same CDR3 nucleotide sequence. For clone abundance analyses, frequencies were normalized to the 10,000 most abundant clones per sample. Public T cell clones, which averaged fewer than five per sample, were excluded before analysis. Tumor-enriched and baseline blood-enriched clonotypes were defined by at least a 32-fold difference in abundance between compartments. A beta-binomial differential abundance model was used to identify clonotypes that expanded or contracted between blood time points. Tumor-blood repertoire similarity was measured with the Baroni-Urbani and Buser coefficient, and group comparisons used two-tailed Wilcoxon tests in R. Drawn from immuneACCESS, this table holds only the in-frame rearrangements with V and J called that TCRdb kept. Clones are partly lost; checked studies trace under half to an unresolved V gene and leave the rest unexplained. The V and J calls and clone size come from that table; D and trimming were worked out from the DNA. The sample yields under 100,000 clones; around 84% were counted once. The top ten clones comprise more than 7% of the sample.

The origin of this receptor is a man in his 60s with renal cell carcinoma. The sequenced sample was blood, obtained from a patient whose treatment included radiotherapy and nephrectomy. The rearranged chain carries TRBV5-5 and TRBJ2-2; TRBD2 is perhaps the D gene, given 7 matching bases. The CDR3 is CASSREEGVITGELFF. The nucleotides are TGTGCCAGCAGCCGGGAGGAGGGGGTGATCACCGGGGAGCTGTTTTTT.